This T cell receptor beta chain was sequenced during a study of early T cells in non-severe SARS-CoV-2 infection. Whole-study context: Sequencing used unsorted whole-blood bulk RNA, so chains lack pairing. Study conclusions and caveats: VDJdb matching favored anti-spike CD8 responses, missing private and CD4 specificities.

The V segment lost 4 bases and the J segment 8 bases; nucleotides outside the gene matches: 4. The germline CDR1 and CDR2 sequences are SGHRS and YFSETQ. This CDR3 is built from 12 residues. Details on this clonotype: As yet, its antigen is unknown.

The TCR library protocol attached unique molecular identifiers to the individual cDNA molecules. TCRdb re-analysed the 5' RACE reads in MiXCR, keeping a single row per CDR3 protein. This table holds approximately 65,000 distinct CDR3 sequences, approximately 14% found once. The source is an adult who was a healthcare worker with PCR-confirmed SARS-CoV-2 infection or an uninfected control (not recorded which). The material sequenced was whole blood. This chain links TRBV5-1 with TRBJ1-1; 8 nucleotides line up with TRBD1. The CDR3 sequence: CASSVTGVEAFF. In DNA, the CDR3 is TGCGCCAGCAGCGTGACAGGGGTAGAAGCTTTCTTT.